The rows below give T cell receptor beta chains drawn from one sample of a study of regulatory dendritic cells for organ transplantation. Sequenced by immunoSEQ multiplex PCR; TCRdb stores in-frame clones only, minus some. The data hold about 21,000 clones, with 85% observed a single time. Antigens for these TCRs are unknown. The sample taken for sequencing was naive CD4+ T cells from blood cultured with dendritic cells. The receptors originated from a human donor in good health. The conserved cysteine and the conserved F or W are not part of the CDR3 here. Each record gives: CDR3 protein, D gene, J gene, CDR3 length, V gene. The D gene is left open where the match is weak.

ASSKQGVRGYT | NA | TRBJ1-2 | 11 | TRBV25-1
AWSLSLPNQPQH | NA | TRBJ1-5 | 12 | TRBV30
ASSLIGSGGQETQY | TRBD2 | TRBJ2-5 | 14 | TRBV7-3
ASSQGVTGELF | NA | TRBJ2-2 | 11 | TRBV14
ASSPLRTGELF | NA | TRBJ2-2 | 11 | TRBV7-3
ASSFWGGQGTYEQY | TRBD1 | TRBJ2-7 | 14 | TRBV28
ASSFLAGNEQF | TRBD2 | TRBJ2-1 | 11 | TRBV7-2
ASSSGPQDTEAF | NA | TRBJ1-1 | 12 | TRBV7-9
ASSLAGEGNQPQH | NA | TRBJ1-5 | 13 | TRBV7-9
ASSPGQGRGEKLF | TRBD1 | TRBJ1-4 | 13 | TRBV7-9
ASSQVLPQAGGRSYGYT | NA | TRBJ1-2 | 17 | TRBV4-3
ASKGGTSTDTQY | NA | TRBJ2-3 | 12 | TRBV6-1
ASSQQGAGYEQY | TRBD1 | TRBJ2-7 | 12 | TRBV5-1
ASGPGTGGNTEAF | TRBD1 | TRBJ1-1 | 13 | TRBV7-2
ASSRRGDGLYSGANVLT | NA | TRBJ2-6 | 17 | TRBV11-2
ASSVVTSGGPNEQF | TRBD2 | TRBJ2-1 | 14 | TRBV25-1
ATTDSSYGNTIY | NA | TRBJ1-3 | 12 | TRBV28
ASSPEQGKSSGANVLT | NA | TRBJ2-6 | 16 | TRBV18
ASSSLRHNQPQH | NA | TRBJ1-5 | 12 | TRBV6-5
ASSSGGGRYEQF | NA | TRBJ2-1 | 12 | TRBV6-5
ASGLAYQGSGYGYT | NA | TRBJ1-2 | 14 | TRBV12-5
ASSLDRTFGTNEKLF | NA | TRBJ1-4 | 15 | TRBV7-2
ASSSDRGGYSNQPQH | NA | TRBJ1-5 | 15 | TRBV27
ASSLVGQSVETQY | NA | TRBJ2-5 | 13 | TRBV7-9
ASSLPKGVNYGYT | NA | TRBJ1-2 | 13 | TRBV28
ASSYSSGVREQY | NA | TRBJ2-7 | 12 | TRBV6-5
ASSSGYSDRGEDGYT | TRBD1 | TRBJ1-2 | 15 | TRBV7-8
ASSLRPLLRTENTEAF | NA | TRBJ1-1 | 16 | TRBV11-1
ASKPAGVAGGIDTQY | TRBD2 | TRBJ2-3 | 15 | TRBV28
ASSLPTDTQY | NA | TRBJ2-3 | 10 | TRBV7-2
ASSVGIVSSYEQY | NA | TRBJ2-7 | 13 | TRBV6-1
ASSLYGGEISEQY | NA | TRBJ2-7 | 13 | TRBV11-3
ASSPPRGQSNSYEQY | NA | TRBJ2-7 | 15 | TRBV18
ASSLEGQRSYEQY | TRBD1 | TRBJ2-7 | 13 | TRBV7-2
ASSLFTGSANEKLF | NA | TRBJ1-4 | 14 | TRBV5-1
ASSDFRGETQY | NA | TRBJ2-5 | 11 | TRBV2
AWTLIGGYNSPLH | NA | TRBJ1-6 | 13 | TRBV30
ASSFGGRTYEQY | TRBD2 | TRBJ2-7 | 12 | TRBV28